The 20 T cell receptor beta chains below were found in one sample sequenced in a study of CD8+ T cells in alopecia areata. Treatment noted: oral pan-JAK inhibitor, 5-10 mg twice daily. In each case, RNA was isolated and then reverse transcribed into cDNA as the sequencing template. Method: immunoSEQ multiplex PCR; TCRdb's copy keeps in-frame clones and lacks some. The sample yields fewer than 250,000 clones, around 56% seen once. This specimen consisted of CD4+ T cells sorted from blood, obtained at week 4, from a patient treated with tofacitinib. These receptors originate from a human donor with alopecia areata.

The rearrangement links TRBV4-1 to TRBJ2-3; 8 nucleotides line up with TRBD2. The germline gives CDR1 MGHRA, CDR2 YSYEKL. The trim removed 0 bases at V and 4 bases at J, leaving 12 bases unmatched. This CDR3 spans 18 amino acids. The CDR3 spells CASSQDQLLSGSADTQYF. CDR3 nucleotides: TGCGCCAGCAGCCAAGATCAGCTCCTGAGCGGGAGCGCAGATACGCAGTATTTT.

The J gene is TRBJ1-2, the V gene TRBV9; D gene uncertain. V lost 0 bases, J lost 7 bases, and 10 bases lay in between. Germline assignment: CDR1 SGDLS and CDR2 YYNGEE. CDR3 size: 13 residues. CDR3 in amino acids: CASSVEPRSGYTF. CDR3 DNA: TGTGCCAGCAGCGTAGAACCCAGGAGTGGCTACACCTTC.

The CDR3 protein is CSVLSTVTDTQYF. In nucleotides, the CDR3 is TGCAGCGTTCTCTCAACAGTGACAGATACGCAGTATTTT. The rearrangement links TRBV29-1 to TRBJ2-3; D gene unclear. From germline, CDR1 is SQVTM and CDR2 ANQGSEA. Trimming removed 5 bases at V and 3 bases at J, with 12 bases between. The length of the CDR3 is 13 residues.

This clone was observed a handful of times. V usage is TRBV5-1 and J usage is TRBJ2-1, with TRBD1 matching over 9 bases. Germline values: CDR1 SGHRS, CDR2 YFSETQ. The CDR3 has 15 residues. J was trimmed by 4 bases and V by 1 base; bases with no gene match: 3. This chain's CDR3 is CASSLRDRDYNEQFF. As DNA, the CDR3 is TGCGCCAGCAGCTTGAGGGACAGGGATTACAATGAGCAGTTCTTC.

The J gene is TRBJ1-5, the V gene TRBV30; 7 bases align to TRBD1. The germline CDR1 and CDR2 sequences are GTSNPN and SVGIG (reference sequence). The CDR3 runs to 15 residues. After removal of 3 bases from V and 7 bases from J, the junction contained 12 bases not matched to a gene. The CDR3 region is CAWSVGRTGGQPQHF. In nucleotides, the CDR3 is TGTGCCTGGAGCGTTGGGCGGACAGGTGGACAGCCCCAGCATTTT.

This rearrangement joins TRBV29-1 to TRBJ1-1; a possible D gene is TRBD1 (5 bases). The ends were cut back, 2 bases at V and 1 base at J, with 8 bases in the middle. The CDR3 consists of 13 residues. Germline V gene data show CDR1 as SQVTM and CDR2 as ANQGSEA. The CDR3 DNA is TGCAGCGTTGAATCACAGGCGAACACTGAAGCTTTCTTT. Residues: CSVESQANTEAFF.

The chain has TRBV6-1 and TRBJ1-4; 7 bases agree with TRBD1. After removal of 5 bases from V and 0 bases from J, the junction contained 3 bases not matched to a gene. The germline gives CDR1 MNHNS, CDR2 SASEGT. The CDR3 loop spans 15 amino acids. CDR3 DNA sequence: TGTGCCAGCAGTAGGGGGCCCGCAACTAATGAAAAACTGTTTTTT. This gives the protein CASSRGPATNEKLFF.

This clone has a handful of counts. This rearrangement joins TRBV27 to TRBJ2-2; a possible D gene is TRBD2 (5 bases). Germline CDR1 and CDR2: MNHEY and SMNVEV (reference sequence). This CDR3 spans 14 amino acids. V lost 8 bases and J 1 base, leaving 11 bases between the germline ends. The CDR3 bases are TGTGCCAGCGGGAGCAGTTTGAACACCGGGGAGCTGTTTTTT. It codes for CASGSSLNTGELFF.

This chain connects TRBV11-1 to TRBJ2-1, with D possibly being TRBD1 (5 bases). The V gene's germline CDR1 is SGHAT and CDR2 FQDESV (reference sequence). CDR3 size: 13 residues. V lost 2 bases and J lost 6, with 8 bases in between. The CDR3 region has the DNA TGTGCCAGCAGCTTAAGCAGGGTCAATGAGCAGTTCTTC. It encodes CASSLSRVNEQFF.

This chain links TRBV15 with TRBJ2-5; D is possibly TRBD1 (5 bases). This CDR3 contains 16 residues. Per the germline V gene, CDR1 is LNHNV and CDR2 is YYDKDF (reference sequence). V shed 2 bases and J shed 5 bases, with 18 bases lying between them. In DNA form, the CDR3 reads TGTGCCACCAGCAGAACAGGTCGTATATCCGGGGAGACCCAGTACTTC. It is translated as CATSRTGRISGETQYF.

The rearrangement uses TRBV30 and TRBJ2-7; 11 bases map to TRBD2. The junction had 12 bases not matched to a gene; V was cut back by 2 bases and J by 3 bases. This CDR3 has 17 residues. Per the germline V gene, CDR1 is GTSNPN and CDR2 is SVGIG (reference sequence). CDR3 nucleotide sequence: TGTGCCTGGAGTTCCCCTCGGGCTAGCGGGAGGAGCTACGAGCAGTACTTC. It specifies CAWSSPRASGRSYEQYF.

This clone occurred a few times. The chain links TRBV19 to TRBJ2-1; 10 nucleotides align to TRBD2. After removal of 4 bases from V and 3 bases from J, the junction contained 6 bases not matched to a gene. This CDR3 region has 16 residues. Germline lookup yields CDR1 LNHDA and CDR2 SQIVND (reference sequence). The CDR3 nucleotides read TGTGCCAGTAGTACAAGACTAGCGGGCCTCTACAATGAGCAGTTCTTC. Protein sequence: CASSTRLAGLYNEQFF.

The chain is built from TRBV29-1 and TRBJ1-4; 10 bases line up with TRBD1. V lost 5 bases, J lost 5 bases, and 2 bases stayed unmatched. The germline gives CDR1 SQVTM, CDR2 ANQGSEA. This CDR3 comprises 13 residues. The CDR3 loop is CSVPDRGNEKLFF. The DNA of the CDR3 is TGCAGCGTTCCGGACAGGGGGAATGAAAAACTGTTTTTT. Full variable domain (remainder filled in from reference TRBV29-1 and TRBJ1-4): SAVISQKPSRDICQRGTSLTIQCQVDSQVTMMFWYRQQPGQSLTLIATANQGSEATYESGFVIDKFPISRPNLTFSTLTVSNMSPEDSSIYLCSVPDRGNEKLFFGSGTQLSVL.

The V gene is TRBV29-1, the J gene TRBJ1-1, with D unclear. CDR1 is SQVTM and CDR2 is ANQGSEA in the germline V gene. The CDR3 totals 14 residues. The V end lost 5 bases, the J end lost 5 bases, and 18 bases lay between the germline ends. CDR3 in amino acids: CSVLIGGSRTEAFF. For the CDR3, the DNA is TGCAGCGTTCTGATCGGAGGGAGTAGGACTGAAGCTTTCTTT.

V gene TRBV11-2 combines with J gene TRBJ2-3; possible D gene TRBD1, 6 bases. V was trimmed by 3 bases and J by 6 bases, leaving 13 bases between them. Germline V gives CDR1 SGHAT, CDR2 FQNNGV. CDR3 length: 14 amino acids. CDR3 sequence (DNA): TGTGCCAGCAGCTTCCGCAGGGGTGCGGATACGCAGTATTTT. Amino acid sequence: CASSFRRGADTQYF.

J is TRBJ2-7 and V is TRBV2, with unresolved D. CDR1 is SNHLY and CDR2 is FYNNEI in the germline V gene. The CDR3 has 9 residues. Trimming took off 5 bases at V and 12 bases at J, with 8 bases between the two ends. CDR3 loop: CASSRSPYF. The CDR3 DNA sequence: TGTGCCAGCAGTCGTAGTCCGTACTTC.

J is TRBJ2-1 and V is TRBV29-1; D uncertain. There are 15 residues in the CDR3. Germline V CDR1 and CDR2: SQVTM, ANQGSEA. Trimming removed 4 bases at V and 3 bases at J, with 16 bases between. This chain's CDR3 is CSVGLRKLIYNEQFF. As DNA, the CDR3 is TGCAGCGTTGGATTGCGGAAGTTGATCTACAATGAGCAGTTCTTC.

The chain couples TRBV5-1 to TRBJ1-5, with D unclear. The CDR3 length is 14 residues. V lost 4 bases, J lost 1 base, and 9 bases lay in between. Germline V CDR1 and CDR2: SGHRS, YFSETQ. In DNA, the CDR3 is TGCGCCAGCAGCCGCACACCCAGCAATCAGCCCCAGCATTTT. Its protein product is CASSRTPSNQPQHF.

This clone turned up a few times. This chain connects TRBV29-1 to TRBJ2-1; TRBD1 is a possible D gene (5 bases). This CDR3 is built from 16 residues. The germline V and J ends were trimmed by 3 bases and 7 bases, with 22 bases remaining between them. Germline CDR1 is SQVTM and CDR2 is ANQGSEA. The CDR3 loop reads CSVDRAGSAIGNEQFF. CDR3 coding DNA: TGCAGCGTTGATCGAGCAGGGTCAGCAATAGGGAATGAGCAGTTCTTC.

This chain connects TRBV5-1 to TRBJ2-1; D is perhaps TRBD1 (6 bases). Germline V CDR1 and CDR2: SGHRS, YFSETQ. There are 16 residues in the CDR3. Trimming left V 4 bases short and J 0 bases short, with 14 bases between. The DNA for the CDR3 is TGCGCCAGCAGCATGACAACAGGGAGCTCCTACAATGAGCAGTTCTTC. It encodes CASSMTTGSSYNEQFF.